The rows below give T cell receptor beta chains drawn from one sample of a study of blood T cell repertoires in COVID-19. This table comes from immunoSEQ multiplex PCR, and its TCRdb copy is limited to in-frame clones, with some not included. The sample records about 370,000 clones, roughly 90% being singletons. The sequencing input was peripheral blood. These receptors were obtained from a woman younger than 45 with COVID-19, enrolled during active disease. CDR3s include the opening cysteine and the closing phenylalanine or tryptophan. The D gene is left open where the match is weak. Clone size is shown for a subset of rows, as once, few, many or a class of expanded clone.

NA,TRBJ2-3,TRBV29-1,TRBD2,TGCAGCGTTGCACTAGCGGGGGGAAGGGCGCAGTATTTT,CSVALAGGRAQYF
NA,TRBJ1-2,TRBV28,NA,TGTGCCAGCAGTTTAAGGACAACTTCTAACTATGGCTACACCTTC,CASSLRTTSNYGYTF
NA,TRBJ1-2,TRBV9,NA,TGTGCCAGCAGCGGGACATCTCGGAACTATGGCTACACCTTC,CASSGTSRNYGYTF
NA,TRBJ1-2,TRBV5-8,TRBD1,TGTGCCAGCAGCCGAGACAGGGCCATCACCTTC,CASSRDRAITF
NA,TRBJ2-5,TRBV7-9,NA,TGTGCCAGCAGCTTCCCCTTGGAGACCCAGTACTTC,CASSFPLETQYF
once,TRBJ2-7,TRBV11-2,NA,TGTGCCAGCAGCTTAAGTCTGGCAGGGGCCTACGAGCAGTACTTC,CASSLSLAGAYEQYF
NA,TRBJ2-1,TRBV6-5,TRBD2,TGTGCCAGCCCCCCTAGCGGGAGGTACAATGAGCAGTTCTTC,CASPPSGRYNEQFF
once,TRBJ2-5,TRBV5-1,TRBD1,TGCGCCAGCAGCTTGGGACAGGGGCGGCAAGAGACCCAGTACTTC,CASSLGQGRQETQYF
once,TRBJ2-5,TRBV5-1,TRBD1,TGCGCCAGCAGCGGGGGACAGGGGAGGTACGAGACCCAGTACTTC,CASSGGQGRYETQYF
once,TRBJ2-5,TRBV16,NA,TGTGCCAGCAGCCAATCGGGGAGCCCAAGAGCAATAGAGACCCAGTACTTC,CASSQSGSPRAIETQYF
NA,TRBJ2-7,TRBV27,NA,TGTGCCAGCAGTTTAGACGGAGGAGGGCGCTACGAGCAGTACTTC,CASSLDGGGRYEQYF
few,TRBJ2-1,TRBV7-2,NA,TGTGCCAGCAGCCCCGGGGGTGAGCAGTTCTTC,CASSPGGEQFF
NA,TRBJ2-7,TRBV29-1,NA,TGCAGCGTTGAAGATGGCGGGTACGAGCAGTACTTC,CSVEDGGYEQYF
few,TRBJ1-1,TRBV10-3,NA,TGTGCCATCAGTCTGGGCACAGGGTTCACTGAAGCTTTCTTT,CAISLGTGFTEAFF
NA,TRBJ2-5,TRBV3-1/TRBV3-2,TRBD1,TGTGCCAGCAGCCAAGTATGGACAGGACGAAAAGAGACCCAGTACTTC,CASSQVWTGRKETQYF
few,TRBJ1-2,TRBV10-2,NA,TGCGCCAGCAGTGAGGGAGGGGACGTTAACTATGGCTACACCTTC,CASSEGGDVNYGYTF
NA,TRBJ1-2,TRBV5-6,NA,TGTGCCAGCAGCTTGGGGACAGATTATGGCTACACCTTC,CASSLGTDYGYTF
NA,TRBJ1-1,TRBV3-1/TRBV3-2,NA,TGTGCCTCCAAAAGGGGCAACACTGAAGCTTTCTTT,CASKRGNTEAFF
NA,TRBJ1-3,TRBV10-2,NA,TGCGCCAGCAGTGAGTCGATAAAGAGCTCTGGAAACACCATATATTTT,CASSESIKSSGNTIYF
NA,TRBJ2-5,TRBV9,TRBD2,TGTGCCAGCAGCGTAGACGGGGGACTAGCGGGAGTTGGAGTAGAGACCCAGTACTTC,CASSVDGGLAGVGVETQYF
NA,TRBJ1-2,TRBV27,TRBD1,TGTGCCAGCAGTTCGGACAGGGACCTATATGGCTACACCTTC,CASSSDRDLYGYTF
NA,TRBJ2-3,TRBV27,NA,TGTGCCAGCAAAGGGACTCTTCCTACGCAGTATTTT,CASKGTLPTQYF
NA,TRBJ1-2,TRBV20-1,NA,TGCAGTGCTCTACTATTGGATGGCTACACCTTC,CSALLLDGYTF
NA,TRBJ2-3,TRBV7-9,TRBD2,TGTGCCAGCAGCTTATTCACCAGACTAGCGGGAATGGCAGATACGCAGTATTTT,CASSLFTRLAGMADTQYF
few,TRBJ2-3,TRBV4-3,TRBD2,TGCGCCAGCAGCCAAGGAGCGGGGTTTAGCACAGATACGCAGTATTTT,CASSQGAGFSTDTQYF
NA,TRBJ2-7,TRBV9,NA,TGTGCCAGCAGCTTAGGCCTGAGCTCCTACGAGCAGTACTTC,CASSLGLSSYEQYF
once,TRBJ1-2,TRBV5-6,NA,TGTGCCAGCAGCTGGGAGGGATATGGCTACACCTTC,CASSWEGYGYTF
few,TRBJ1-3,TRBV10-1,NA,TGCGCCAGCCAACGGGAAAATGGAAACACCATATATTTT,CASQRENGNTIYF
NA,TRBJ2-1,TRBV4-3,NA,TGCGCCAGCAGCCAAGTCCCGGGAGCAGACAATGAGCAGTTCTTC,CASSQVPGADNEQFF
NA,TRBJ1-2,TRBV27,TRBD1,TGTGCCAGCAGTTTGACAGGGATAAGGAATGATGGCTACACCTTC,CASSLTGIRNDGYTF
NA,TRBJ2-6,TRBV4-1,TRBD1,TGCGCCAGCAGCCAAACCCGGGACAGGGGGTGGGCTGGGGCCAACGTCCTGACTTTC,CASSQTRDRGWAGANVLTF
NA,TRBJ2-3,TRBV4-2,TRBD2,TGTGCCAGCAGCCAGGGGACTAGCGGGGGGGCAGATACGCAGTATTTT,CASSQGTSGGADTQYF
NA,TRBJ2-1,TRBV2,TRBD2,TGTGCCAGCAGCCGACTAGCGGGAGTATTCAATGAGCAGTTCTTC,CASSRLAGVFNEQFF
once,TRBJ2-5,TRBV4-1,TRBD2,TGCGCCAGCAGCCGAGGACTAGCGGGGACTACGGGGGAGACCCAGTACTTC,CASSRGLAGTTGETQYF
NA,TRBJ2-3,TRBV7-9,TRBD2,TGTGCCAGCAGCGTCCTGGCTAGCGGGCCCATAGATACGCAGTATTTT,CASSVLASGPIDTQYF
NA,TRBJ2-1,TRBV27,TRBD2,TGTGCCAGCAGTTTATCGTGGGCGGGGAGGGGTGAGCAGTTCTTC,CASSLSWAGRGEQFF
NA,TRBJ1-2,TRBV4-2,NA,TGTGCCAGCAGCCAAGAGGTGGACTACTATGGCTACACCTTC,CASSQEVDYYGYTF
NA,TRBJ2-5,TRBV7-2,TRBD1,TGTGCCAGCAGCTTTTCAGGGGGCTGGGAGACCCAGTACTTC,CASSFSGGWETQYF
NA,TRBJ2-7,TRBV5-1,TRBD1,TGCGCCAGCAGCTCTCAGGGGGTCCCCTACGAGCAGTACTTC,CASSSQGVPYEQYF
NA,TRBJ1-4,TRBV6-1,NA,TGTGCCAGCAGTGACGACAGTGCAACTAATGAAAAACTGTTTTTT,CASSDDSATNEKLFF
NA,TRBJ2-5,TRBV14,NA,TGTGCCAGCAGCCAACAGGGGAGAGAGACCCAGTACTTC,CASSQQGRETQYF
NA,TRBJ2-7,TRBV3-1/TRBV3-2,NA,TGTGCCAGCAGCCAAAGACAGTTACAGCAGTACTTC,CASSQRQLQQYF
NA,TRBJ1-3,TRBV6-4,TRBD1,TGTGCCAGCAGGACAGGGAGCATCTTGTCTGGAAACACCATATATTTT,CASRTGSILSGNTIYF
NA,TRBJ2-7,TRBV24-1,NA,TGTGCCACCAGTGATCCCGACAGGGGAGGGAACGAGCAGTACTTC,CATSDPDRGGNEQYF
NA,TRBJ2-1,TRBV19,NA,TGTGCCAGTAGTAACCCCCCGGGATCAACTCCCAATGAGCAGTTCTTC,CASSNPPGSTPNEQFF
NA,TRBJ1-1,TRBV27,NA,TGTGCCAGCAGTTCCCCCGCAGGGCCGGACACTGAAGCTTTCTTT,CASSSPAGPDTEAFF
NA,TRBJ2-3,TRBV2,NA,TGTGCCAGCAGTCAAGGGGCTATCATCGTAGATACGCAGTATTTT,CASSQGAIIVDTQYF
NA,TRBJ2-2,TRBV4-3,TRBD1,TGCGCCAGCAGCCAAGAGACAGGGGCGAACGGGGAGCTGTTTTTT,CASSQETGANGELFF
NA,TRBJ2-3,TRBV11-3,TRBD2,TGTGCCAGCAGCTTGGGGACTAGCGGGTCCCGCACAGATACGCAGTATTTT,CASSLGTSGSRTDTQYF
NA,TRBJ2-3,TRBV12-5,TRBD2,TGTGCTAGTGGCAGTACTAGCGGGAGAGCAGATACGCAGTATTTT,CASGSTSGRADTQYF
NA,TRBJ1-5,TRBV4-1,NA,TGCGCCAGCAGCCGGTCAGGCGACGGGATAAATCAGCCCCAGCATTTT,CASSRSGDGINQPQHF
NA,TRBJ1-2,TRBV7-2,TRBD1,TGTGCCAGCAGTCTTAGACAGGGGTATGGCTACACCTTC,CASSLRQGYGYTF
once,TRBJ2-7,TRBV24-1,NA,TGTGCCACCAGTGATGGGGCGACCCCGCGGGGAGAGCAGTACTTC,CATSDGATPRGEQYF
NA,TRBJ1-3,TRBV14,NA,TGTGCCAGCAGCCAGGACAGCTCTGGAAACACCATATATTTT,CASSQDSSGNTIYF